These 4 T cell receptor beta chains share one sample of origin, sequenced in a study of T-cell memory formation after mild COVID-19. TCRdb re-analysed the 5' RACE reads in MiXCR, keeping a single row per CDR3 protein. The sample yields around 500,000 distinct CDR3 sequences, 15% to 20% seen once. The specimen was PBMCs or a T cell subset sorted from them (not recorded which). These receptors came from an adult woman who had mild COVID-19 (a few samples of this study predate the infection). Cell type and time point are not known.

The table lists this clonotype with a few counts. The chain joins TRBV24-1 to TRBJ2-1, with D possibly being TRBD1 (5 bases). Germline V gene sequence: CDR1 KGHDR, CDR2 SFDVKD. Trimming pared 3 bases from V and 8 bases from J, leaving 19 bases between. This CDR3 is 16 amino acids long. The chain's CDR3 is CATSDLARGPGYEQFF. CDR3 DNA sequence: TGTGCCACCAGTGATCTCGCTAGGGGCCCCGGGTATGAGCAGTTCTTC.

This clonotype showed up many times. This rearrangement joins TRBV4-2 to TRBJ2-2; 8 positions agree with TRBD1. Germline assignment: CDR1 LGHNA and CDR2 YNFKEQ. Trimming at V came to 3 bases and at J to 6 bases, leaving 6 bases not matched to a gene. This CDR3 comprises 15 residues. This CDR3 is CASSHTGGTPGELFF. CDR3 bases: TGTGCCAGCAGCCATACAGGGGGAACCCCCGGGGAGCTGTTTTTT.

The chain employs TRBV20-1 and TRBJ2-3; TRBD1 matches at 8 bases. The CDR3 is 16 amino acids. Germline V gene lookup returns CDR1 DFQATT and CDR2 SNEGSKA (reference sequence). J gave up 4 bases and V 0 bases, and 9 bases lay outside the gene matches. CDR3 protein: CSARDWAGGFADTQYF. In nucleotides, the CDR3 is TGCAGTGCTAGAGATTGGGCAGGGGGCTTCGCAGATACGCAGTATTTT.

This clonotype has a handful of counts. This chain joins TRBV3-1 and TRBJ2-7; 7 bases map to TRBD1. This CDR3 is built from 14 residues. With V trimmed by 5 bases and J by 2 bases, 6 bases remained unmatched. Germline V gives CDR1 LGHDT, CDR2 YNNKEL (reference sequence). The CDR3 DNA follows: TGTGCCAGCAGCGAATACACAGGGGCCTACGAGCAGTACTTC. It specifies CASSEYTGAYEQYF.